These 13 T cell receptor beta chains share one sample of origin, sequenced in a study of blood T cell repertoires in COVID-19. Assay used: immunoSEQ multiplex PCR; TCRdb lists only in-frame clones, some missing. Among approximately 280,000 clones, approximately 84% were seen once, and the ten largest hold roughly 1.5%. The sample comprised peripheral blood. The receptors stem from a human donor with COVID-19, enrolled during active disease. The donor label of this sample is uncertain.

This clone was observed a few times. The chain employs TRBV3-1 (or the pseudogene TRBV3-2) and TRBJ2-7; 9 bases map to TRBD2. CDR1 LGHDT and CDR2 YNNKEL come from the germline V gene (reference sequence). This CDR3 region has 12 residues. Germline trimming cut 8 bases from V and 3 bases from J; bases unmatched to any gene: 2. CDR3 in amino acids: CASGREGYEQYF. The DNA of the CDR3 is TGTGCCAGCGGGCGGGAGGGCTACGAGCAGTACTTC.

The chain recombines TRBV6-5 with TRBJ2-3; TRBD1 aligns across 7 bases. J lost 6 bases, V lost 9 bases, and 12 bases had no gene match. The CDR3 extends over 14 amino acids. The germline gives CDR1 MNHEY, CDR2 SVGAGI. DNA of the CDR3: TGTGCCAGTCAACAGGGGTTCGCGTCCGATACGCAGTATTTT. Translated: CASQQGFASDTQYF.

CDR3 amino acids: CASSPPVAGDMVGELFF. As DNA, the CDR3 is TGTGCCAGTAGCCCCCCCGTAGCGGGAGACATGGTCGGGGAGCTGTTTTTT. This chain links TRBV19 with TRBJ2-2; 9 bases line up with TRBD2. Germline loops: CDR1 LNHDA, CDR2 SQIVND (reference sequence). The CDR3 consists of 17 residues. Trimming removed 6 bases from V and 7 bases from J; junction bases left unmatched: 15.

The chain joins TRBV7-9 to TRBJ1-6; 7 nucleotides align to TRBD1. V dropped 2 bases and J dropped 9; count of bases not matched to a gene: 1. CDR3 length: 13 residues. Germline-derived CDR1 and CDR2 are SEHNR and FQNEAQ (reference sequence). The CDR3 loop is CASSLQGGSPLHF. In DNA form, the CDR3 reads TGTGCCAGCAGCTTACAGGGGGGTTCACCCCTCCACTTT.

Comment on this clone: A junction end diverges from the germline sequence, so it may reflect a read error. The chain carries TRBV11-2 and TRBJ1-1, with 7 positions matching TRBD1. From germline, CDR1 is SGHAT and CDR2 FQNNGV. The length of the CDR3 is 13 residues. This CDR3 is CASSLDRAHEAFF. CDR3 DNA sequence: TGTGCCAGCAGCCTAGACAGGGCCCATGAAGCTTTCTTT. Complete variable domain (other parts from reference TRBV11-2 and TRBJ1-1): EAGVAQSPRYKIIEKRQSVAFWCNPISGHATLYWYQQILGQGPKLLIQFQNNGVVDDSQLPKDRFSAERLKGVDSTLKIQPAKLEDSAVYLCASSLDRAHEAFFGQGTRLTVV.

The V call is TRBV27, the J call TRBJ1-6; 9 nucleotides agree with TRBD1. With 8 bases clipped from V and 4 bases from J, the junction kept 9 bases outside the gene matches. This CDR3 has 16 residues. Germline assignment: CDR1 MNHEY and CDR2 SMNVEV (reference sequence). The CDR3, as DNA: TGTGCCAGCCGTCCGGGACAGGGTCTGTATAATTCACCCCTCCACTTT. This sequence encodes CASRPGQGLYNSPLHF.

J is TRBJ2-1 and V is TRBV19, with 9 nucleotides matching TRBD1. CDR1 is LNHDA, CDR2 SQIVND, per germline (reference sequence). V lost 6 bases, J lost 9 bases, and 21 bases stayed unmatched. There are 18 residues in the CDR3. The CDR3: CASSSRSGQGIWEVEQFF. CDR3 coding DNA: TGTGCCAGTAGCTCGCGGTCGGGACAGGGTATCTGGGAAGTTGAGCAGTTCTTC.

The chain's CDR3 is CASSLRTGREATQYF. In DNA form, the CDR3 reads TGCGCCAGCAGCCTACGGACAGGGAGGGAGGCTACGCAGTATTTT. The chain combines TRBV5-1 with TRBJ2-3, with D perhaps TRBD1 (8 bases). The CDR3 runs to 15 residues. Germline V gives CDR1 SGHRS, CDR2 YFSETQ. V lost 4 bases and J 8 bases, leaving 20 bases between the germline ends.

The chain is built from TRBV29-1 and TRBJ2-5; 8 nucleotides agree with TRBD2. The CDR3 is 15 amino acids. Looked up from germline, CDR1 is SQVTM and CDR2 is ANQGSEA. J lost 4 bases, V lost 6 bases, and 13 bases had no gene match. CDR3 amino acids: CSVSGGGGGAETQYF. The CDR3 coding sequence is TGCAGCGTATCCGGGGGGGGCGGAGGAGCAGAGACCCAGTACTTC.

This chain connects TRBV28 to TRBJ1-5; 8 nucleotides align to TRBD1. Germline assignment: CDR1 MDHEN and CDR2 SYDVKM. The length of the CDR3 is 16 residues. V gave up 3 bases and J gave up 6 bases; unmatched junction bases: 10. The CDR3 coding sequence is TGTGCCAGCAGTTTCCTCCGACAGGGGAGCGGTCAGCCCCAGCATTTT. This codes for CASSFLRQGSGQPQHF. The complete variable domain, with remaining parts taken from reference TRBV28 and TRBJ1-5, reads DVKVTQSSRYLVKRTGEKVFLECVQDMDHENMFWYRQDPGLGLRLIYFSYDVKMKEKGDIPEGYSVSREKKERFSLILESASTNQTSMYLCASSFLRQGSGQPQHFGDGTRLSIL.

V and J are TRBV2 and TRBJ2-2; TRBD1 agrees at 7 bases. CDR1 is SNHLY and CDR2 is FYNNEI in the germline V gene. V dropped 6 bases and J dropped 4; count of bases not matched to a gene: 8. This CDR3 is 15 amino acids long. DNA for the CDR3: TGTGCCAGCAGGGCTGACAGGGCGGTCACCGGGGAGCTGTTTTTT. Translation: CASRADRAVTGELFF.

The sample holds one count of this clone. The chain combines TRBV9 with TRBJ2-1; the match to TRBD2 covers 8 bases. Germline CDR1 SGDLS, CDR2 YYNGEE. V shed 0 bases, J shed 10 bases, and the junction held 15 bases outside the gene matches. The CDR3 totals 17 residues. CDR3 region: CASSVEIGTRGIREQFF. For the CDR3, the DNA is TGTGCCAGCAGCGTAGAAATTGGGACTAGGGGGATCCGGGAGCAGTTCTTC.

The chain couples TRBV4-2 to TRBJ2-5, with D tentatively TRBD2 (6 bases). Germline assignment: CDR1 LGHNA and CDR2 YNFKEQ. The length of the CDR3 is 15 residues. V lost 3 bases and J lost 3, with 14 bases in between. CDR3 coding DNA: TGTGCCAGCAGCCACCCCGGAGGGCCAGAAGAGACCCAGTACTTC. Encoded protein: CASSHPGGPEETQYF.